What follows is one T cell receptor (beta chain) and its context. Its antigen is as yet unknown. TCRdb ran MiXCR on the reads and lists one entry per CDR3 protein. Of hundreds of thousands of distinct CDR3 sequences listed, around a third are singletons. The sample belongs to a study of T cell repertoires in cytomegalovirus infection. The specimen comprised cultured PBMCs, sampled from culture after CMV antigen stimulation. This receptor was obtained from a human donor in good health (CMV status not recorded). Some clones in this sample may be carry-over from other donors' samples.

CDR3 sequence reads: CASSIEGAGATQYF. The CDR3 DNA reads TGTGCCAGTAGTATAGAAGGTGCGGGAGCAACCCAGTACTTC. The gene calls are TRBV19 and TRBJ2-5; 7 nucleotides agree with TRBD2. Germline V lookup: CDR1 LNHDA, CDR2 SQIVND (reference sequence). The V segment lost 0 bases and the J segment 8 bases; nucleotides outside the gene matches: 6. This CDR3 has 14 amino acids.